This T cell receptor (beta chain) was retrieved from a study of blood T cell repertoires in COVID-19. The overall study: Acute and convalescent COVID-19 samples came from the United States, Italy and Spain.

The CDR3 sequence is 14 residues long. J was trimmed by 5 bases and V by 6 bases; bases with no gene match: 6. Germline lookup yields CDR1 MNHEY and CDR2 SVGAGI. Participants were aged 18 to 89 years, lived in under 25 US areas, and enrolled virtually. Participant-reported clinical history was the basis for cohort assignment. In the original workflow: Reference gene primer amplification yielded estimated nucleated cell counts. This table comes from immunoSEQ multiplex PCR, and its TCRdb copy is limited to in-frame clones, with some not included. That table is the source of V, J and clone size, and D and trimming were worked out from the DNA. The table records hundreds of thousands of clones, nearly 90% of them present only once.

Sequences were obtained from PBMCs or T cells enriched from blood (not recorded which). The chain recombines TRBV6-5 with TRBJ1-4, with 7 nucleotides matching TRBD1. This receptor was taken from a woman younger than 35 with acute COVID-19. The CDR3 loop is CASSSGGENEKLFF. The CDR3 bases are TGTGCCAGCAGCTCAGGGGGAGAGAATGAAAAACTGTTTTTT.